The 28 T cell receptor beta chains listed next were all sequenced from one sample in a study of Tregs in tolerant kidney transplant recipients. Assay: immunoSEQ multiplex PCR; the TCRdb copy retains only in-frame clones and omits some. The sample consists of 240,000 or so clones, 65% to 85% of them appearing once. The specimen sequenced was CD4+ T cells from blood. These receptors all come from a human donor in good health.

The J gene is TRBJ2-1, the V gene TRBV11-1; 7 nucleotides agree with TRBD1. Per the germline V gene, CDR1 is SGHAT and CDR2 is FQDESV (reference sequence). This CDR3 has 16 residues. V trimming: 2 bases; J trimming: 3 bases; junction bases outside the gene matches: 7. DNA of the CDR3: TGTGCCAGCAGCTTACCTCGACAGGGTGACTACAATGAGCAGTTCTTC. Residues: CASSLPRQGDYNEQFF.

The chain has TRBV9 and TRBJ2-7, with D perhaps TRBD1 or TRBD2 (5 bases each). This CDR3 has 14 residues. The V and J ends lost 0 bases and 7 bases respectively, with 14 bases between them. Per the germline V gene, CDR1 is SGDLS and CDR2 is YYNGEE. DNA of the CDR3: TGTGCCAGCAGCGTAGATTGGGGGAGTGGTGAGCAGTACTTC. Its protein product is CASSVDWGSGEQYF. The full variable domain, in which reference TRBV9 and TRBJ2-7 provide the parts outside the CDR3, is DSGVTQTPKHLITATGQRVTLRCSPRSGDLSVYWYQQSLDQGLQFLIQYYNGEERAKGNILERFSAQQFPDLHSELNLSSLELGDSALYFCASSVDWGSGEQYFGPGTRLTVT.

The chain joins TRBV10-1 to TRBJ2-5; D not resolved. V was cut by 10 bases and J by 2 bases, with 26 bases left in between. The CDR3 sequence is 17 residues long. Germline lookup yields CDR1 WNHNN and CDR2 SYGVQD (reference sequence). CDR3 bases: TGCGCCACCGATCCTACCATGAGGCCTGGACCTCAAGAGACCCAGTACTTC. Translating gives CATDPTMRPGPQETQYF.

This clone was counted a single time. The V call is TRBV2, the J call TRBJ2-7; 11 nucleotides align to TRBD1. From germline, CDR1 is SNHLY and CDR2 FYNNEI. This CDR3 spans 14 amino acids. V was clipped by 7 bases and J by 8 bases; unmatched bases: 10. The CDR3 nucleotides read TGTGCCAGCAAATCCGGGACAGGGGGTTCCAAGCAGTACTTC. Translation: CASKSGTGGSKQYF.

This chain joins TRBV7-9 and TRBJ1-1, with D perhaps TRBD1 (5 bases). The CDR3 extends over 14 amino acids. Trimming cost V 3 bases and J 1 base, with 9 bases left between them. The germline gives CDR1 SEHNR, CDR2 FQNEAQ (reference sequence). The CDR3, as DNA: TGTGCCAGCAGCTTGCAGGGAACGAACACTGAAGCTTTCTTT. This gives the protein CASSLQGTNTEAFF.

V usage is TRBV5-4 and J usage is TRBJ2-3, with D perhaps TRBD1 (6 bases). V lost 2 bases and J 8 bases, leaving 18 bases between the germline ends. Germline V gene lookup returns CDR1 SGHNT and CDR2 YYREEE (reference sequence). The CDR3 is 15 amino acids. The CDR3 region is CASSLRQGMQGTQYF. The CDR3, as DNA: TGTGCCAGCAGCTTAAGGCAGGGGATGCAGGGTACGCAGTATTTT.

This chain links TRBV7-9 with TRBJ2-7; D tentatively fits TRBD1 or TRBD2 (5 bases each). The length of the CDR3 is 12 residues. Germline V gene data show CDR1 as SEHNR and CDR2 as FQNEAQ (reference sequence). V dropped 5 bases and J dropped 3 bases, with 8 bases sitting between them. The chain's CDR3 is CASSRDHYEQYF. DNA of the CDR3: TGTGCCAGCAGCCGGGACCACTACGAGCAGTACTTC.

V and J are TRBV6-6 and TRBJ2-7, with 7 bases identical to TRBD1. V was clipped by 5 bases and J by 2 bases; unmatched bases: 9. CDR3 length: 15 amino acids. The germline V gene has CDR1 MNHNY and CDR2 SVGAGI (reference sequence). The CDR3 DNA reads as TGTGCCAGCAGTACCCTCCAGACAGGGCCCTACGAGCAGTACTTC. This encodes CASSTLQTGPYEQYF.

This clone was seen a single time. J is TRBJ1-2 and V is TRBV2, with 7 bases aligning to TRBD1. Looked up from germline, CDR1 is SNHLY and CDR2 is FYNNEI. The CDR3 has 15 amino acids. Unmatched junction bases numbered 12, after V lost 7 bases and J lost 4 bases. The CDR3 here is CASTERDSRRYGYTF. In DNA, the CDR3 is TGTGCCAGCACCGAGAGGGACAGTAGACGCTATGGCTACACCTTC. The variable domain in full, with the rest retrieved from reference TRBV2 and TRBJ1-2, is EPEVTQTPSHQVTQMGQEVILRCVPISNHLYFYWYRQILGQKVEFLVSFYNNEISEKSEIFDDQFSVERPDGSNFTLKIRSTKLEDSAMYFCASTERDSRRYGYTFGSGTRLTVV.

The genes are TRBV7-2 and TRBJ2-7; D is undetermined. Germline V gene data show CDR1 as SGHTA and CDR2 as FQGNSA. The ends were cut back, 5 bases at V and 2 bases at J, with 16 bases in the middle. The CDR3 consists of 15 residues. The CDR3 protein is CASSPAAQVAYEQYF. The CDR3 bases are TGTGCCAGCAGCCCCGCGGCCCAGGTTGCCTACGAGCAGTACTTC.

CDR3 in amino acids: CASSPDRAYGYTF. CDR3 in DNA: TGTGCCAGCAGCCCAGACAGGGCCTATGGCTACACCTTC. V and J are TRBV9 and TRBJ1-2, with 7 nucleotides matching TRBD1. Trimming took 4 bases from V and 4 from J; bases not matched to a gene: 4. The CDR3 consists of 13 residues. The germline CDR1 and CDR2 sequences are SGDLS and YYNGEE.

The chain uses TRBV9 and TRBJ2-2; D is uncertain. CDR3 length: 14 residues. The ends were cut back, 7 bases at V and 3 bases at J, with 13 bases in the middle. Germline assignment: CDR1 SGDLS and CDR2 YYNGEE. The DNA for the CDR3 is TGTGCCAGCGGTCCAAGGCGAGACACCGGGGAGCTGTTTTTT. Its protein product is CASGPRRDTGELFF.

The chain uses TRBV7-7 and TRBJ2-7; 8 nucleotides agree with TRBD1. V shed 5 bases, J shed 6 bases, and the junction held 6 bases outside the gene matches. In germline, CDR1 is SSHAT, CDR2 FNYEAQ (reference sequence). This CDR3 has 13 residues. The CDR3 loop is CASSLTTGGEQYF. CDR3 DNA: TGTGCCAGCAGCCTCACAACAGGGGGCGAGCAGTACTTC.

The chain uses TRBV5-1 and TRBJ2-1; TRBD2 agrees at 16 bases. Germline V gene data show CDR1 as SGHRS and CDR2 as YFSETQ. The CDR3 covers 14 residues. V was pared by 4 bases and J by 12 bases, with 4 bases of the junction left unmatched. The CDR3 is CASSVGTSGGAQFF. For the CDR3, the DNA is TGCGCCAGCAGCGTCGGGACTAGCGGGGGGGCGCAGTTCTTC. Looking up the rest from reference TRBV5-1 and TRBJ2-1 gives the full variable domain: KAGVTQTPRYLIKTRGQQVTLSCSPISGHRSVSWYQQTPGQGLQFLFEYFSETQRNKGNFPGRFSGRQFSNSRSEMNVSTLELGDSALYLCASSVGTSGGAQFFGPGTRLTVL.

In this sample, this clone turned up once. This sequence joins TRBV6-5 and TRBJ1-1; 11 bases align to TRBD1. This CDR3 region has 16 residues. V dropped 6 bases and J dropped 1; count of bases not matched to a gene: 7. Germline loops: CDR1 MNHEY, CDR2 SVGAGI. The chain's CDR3 is CASRYGTGGANTEAFF. The DNA of the CDR3 is TGTGCCAGCAGATACGGGACAGGGGGGGCGAACACTGAAGCTTTCTTT.

The chain recombines TRBV5-5 with TRBJ2-3, with D uncertain. Germline CDR1 is SGHKS and CDR2 is YYEKEE (reference sequence). V lost 0 bases to trimming and J lost 1 base, with 9 bases between them. The CDR3 sequence is 15 residues long. The CDR3 is CASSLVGWGTDTQYF. The CDR3 bases are TGTGCCAGCAGCTTGGTCGGGTGGGGCACAGATACGCAGTATTTT.

This chain links TRBV5-6 with TRBJ1-5, with 8 bases that match TRBD1. The CDR3 contains 15 residues. Germline CDR1 SGHDT, CDR2 YYEEEE. The V gene end was trimmed by 0 bases and the J gene end by 5 bases; junction bases not matched to a gene: 4. The CDR3 bases are TGTGCCAGCAGCTTGGGGGTGACAGGGGATCAGCCCCAGCATTTT. Translated: CASSLGVTGDQPQHF.

This chain connects TRBV6-5 to TRBJ2-2, with 7 bases lining up with TRBD1. There are 15 residues in the CDR3. Trimming at V came to 3 bases and at J to 5 bases, leaving 6 bases not matched to a gene. CDR1 MNHEY and CDR2 SVGAGI come from the germline V gene. CDR3 sequence: CASSYHRGSTGELFF. In nucleotides, the CDR3 is TGTGCCAGCAGTTATCACAGGGGAAGTACCGGGGAGCTGTTTTTT.

The chain is built from TRBV11-2 and TRBJ2-7; no clear D. Trimming took off 2 bases at V and 1 base at J, with 15 bases between the two ends. The CDR3 contains 16 residues. Per germline, CDR1 SGHAT and CDR2 FQNNGV. For the CDR3, the DNA is TGTGCCAGCAGCTTATCCCCATATGCTATTTCCTACGAGCAGTACTTC. Encoded protein: CASSLSPYAISYEQYF. The whole variable domain, remainder taken from reference TRBV11-2 and TRBJ2-7, is EAGVAQSPRYKIIEKRQSVAFWCNPISGHATLYWYQQILGQGPKLLIQFQNNGVVDDSQLPKDRFSAERLKGVDSTLKIQPAKLEDSAVYLCASSLSPYAISYEQYFGPGTRLTVT.

The chain couples TRBV7-3 to TRBJ2-1, with 13 bases identical to TRBD2. The CDR3 is 15 residues long. CDR1 SGHTA and CDR2 FQGTGA come from the germline V gene. The J segment lost 6 bases and the V segment lost 5 bases, leaving 4 bases of the junction unmatched. The DNA of the CDR3 is TGTGCCAGCAGCGCTGGACTAGCGGGGGTCAATGAGCAGTTCTTC. Translating it yields CASSAGLAGVNEQFF.

The chain employs TRBV5-6 and TRBJ1-1, with D perhaps TRBD1 (5 bases). The CDR3 consists of 14 residues. CDR1 is SGHDT, CDR2 YYEEEE, per germline. Trimming shortened V by 3 bases and J by 0 bases, and 9 bases separated the two germline ends. The CDR3 nucleotides read TGTGCCAGCAGCTCCGTAGGGGTGAACACTGAAGCTTTCTTT. It translates to CASSSVGVNTEAFF.

The chain carries TRBV27 and TRBJ2-7; D is undetermined. This CDR3 comprises 15 residues. V was pared by 1 base and J by 3 bases, with 13 bases between. CDR1 and CDR2 (germline): MNHEY, SMNVEV (reference sequence). CDR3 DNA: TGTGCCAGCAGTTTATACGGCCGAGGATACTACGAGCAGTACTTC. It codes for CASSLYGRGYYEQYF.

This chain uses TRBV6-5 with TRBJ1-1; no definite D call. CDR3 length: 13 amino acids. CDR1 MNHEY and CDR2 SVGAGI come from the germline V gene. Trimming pared 6 bases from V and 4 bases from J, leaving 12 bases between. The CDR3 coding sequence is TGTGCCAGCAGCGCGATCCAGGCCACTGAAGCTTTCTTT. It codes for CASSAIQATEAFF.

V gene TRBV18 combines with J gene TRBJ2-1; D might be TRBD1 (5 bases). The CDR3 contains 17 residues. Germline V gives CDR1 KGHSH, CDR2 LQKENI. V lost 1 base, J lost 2 bases, and 15 bases lay in between. The DNA for the CDR3 is TGTGCCAGCTCACCACTGGACACCCCTTACGCCTACAATGAGCAGTTCTTC. Translated: CASSPLDTPYAYNEQFF.

The rearrangement joins TRBV9 to TRBJ2-7; no definite D call. The CDR3 extends over 14 amino acids. Trimming left V 4 bases short and J 6 bases short, with 17 bases between. Germline CDR1 SGDLS, CDR2 YYNGEE. For the CDR3, the DNA is TGTGCCAGCAGCCCCGATAAATCCCCCTCCGAGCAGTACTTC. Its translation: CASSPDKSPSEQYF.

In DNA, the CDR3 is TGCGCCAGCAGCCAAGTAAGAGATACGCAGTATTTT. Translation gives CASSQVRDTQYF. The chain uses TRBV4-1 and TRBJ2-3; no clear D. Germline values: CDR1 MGHRA, CDR2 YSYEKL. V lost 1 base and J 5 bases, leaving 4 bases between the germline ends. CDR3 size: 12 residues.

V and J are TRBV7-9 and TRBJ1-5, with D maybe TRBD1 (5 bases). Germline V CDR1 and CDR2: SEHNR, FQNEAQ (reference sequence). The CDR3 is 16 residues long. V was clipped by 0 bases and J by 2 bases, with 11 bases between them. DNA of the CDR3: TGTGCCAGCAGCTTAGCCACGGGACGAGGCAATCAGCCCCAGCATTTT. Residues: CASSLATGRGNQPQHF.

The CDR3 loop reads CASSFMGAGGEKLFF. The DNA of the CDR3 is TGCGCCAGCAGCTTCATGGGGGCGGGAGGTGAAAAACTGTTTTTT. This chain uses TRBV5-1 with TRBJ1-4, with a weak D call TRBD1 (6 bases). V was pared by 2 bases and J by 7 bases, with 15 bases between. The CDR3 is 15 residues long. Germline lookup yields CDR1 SGHRS and CDR2 YFSETQ.